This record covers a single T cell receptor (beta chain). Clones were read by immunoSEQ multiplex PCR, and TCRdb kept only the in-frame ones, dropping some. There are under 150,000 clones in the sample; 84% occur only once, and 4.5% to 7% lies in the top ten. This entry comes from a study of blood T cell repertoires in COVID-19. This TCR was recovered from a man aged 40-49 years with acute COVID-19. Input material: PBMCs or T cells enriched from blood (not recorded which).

The chain's CDR3 is CASTVPELAGGYNEQFF. CDR3 nucleotide sequence: TGTGCCAGCACCGTCCCGGAACTAGCGGGAGGGTACAATGAGCAGTTCTTC. The V gene is TRBV2, the J gene TRBJ2-1; TRBD2 matches at 13 bases. Trimming took 7 bases from V and 4 from J; bases not matched to a gene: 10. Germline CDR1 reads SNHLY; CDR2 reads FYNNEI. CDR3 length equals 17 residues.